Listed below are T cell receptor beta chains from one sample, sequenced in a study of T cells in Graves' hyperthyroidism and ophthalmopathy. TCRdb analysed the multiplex PCR reads with MiXCR anew, one entry per CDR3 protein. The data hold fewer than 250,000 distinct CDR3 sequences, with about 25% observed a single time. The sequenced sample was blood. The receptors shown here come from a woman between 40 and 50 years old with Graves' ophthalmopathy. CDR3s include the opening cysteine and the closing phenylalanine or tryptophan. The D gene is left open where the match is weak. Some rows have no size entry. The others give once, few or many, or a class for an expanded clone.

>TRBV12-3/TRBV12-4|15|few|-|TRBJ2-2
CASSFRQGNAGELFF
TGTGCCAGCAGTTTTCGGCAGGGTAACGCCGGGGAGCTGTTTTTT
>TRBV2|14|many|-|TRBJ1-3
CATSMESSGNTIYF
TGTGCCACCTCCATGGAGAGCTCTGGAAACACCATATATTTT
>TRBV6-1|16|many|-|TRBJ2-1
CASIPTGQQIYNEQFF
TGTGCCAGCATTCCAACTGGACAGCAAATCTACAATGAGCAGTTCTTC
>TRBV2|15|many|-|TRBJ1-5
CASSLGQTSNQPQHF
TGTGCCAGCAGCCTCGGACAAACTAGCAATCAGCCCCAGCATTTT
>TRBV7-8|13|many|-|TRBJ2-5
CASSLTLRGAQYF
TGTGCCAGCAGCTTAACCCTTCGTGGGGCCCAGTACTTC
>TRBV15|17|many|TRBD1|TRBJ1-5
CATSRDQVDRVYQPQHF
TGTGCCACCAGCAGAGATCAAGTGGACAGGGTCTATCAGCCCCAGCATTTT
>TRBV6-8|15|many|TRBD1|TRBJ1-5
CASSSRDRLNQPQHF
TGTGCCAGCAGTTCTCGGGACAGGTTGAATCAGCCCCAGCATTTT
>TRBV18|16|many|-|TRBJ1-1
CASSPVRDSRGREAFF
TGTGCCAGCTCACCGGTCCGGGACTCCAGGGGACGGGAAGCTTTCTTT
>TRBV28|13|once|-|TRBJ2-4
CASSRPERPIQYF
TGTGCCAGCAGTCGCCCTGAGCGCCCGATTCAGTACTTC
>TRBV6-1|15|many|TRBD2|TRBJ2-5
CASSDLAGEVETQYF
TGTGCCAGCAGTGATCTAGCGGGAGAGGTGGAGACCCAGTACTTC
>TRBV7-2|15|-|TRBD1|TRBJ2-7
CASSQVFRGLNEQYF
TGTGCCAGCAGCCAAGTTTTCAGGGGGCTTAACGAGCAGTACTTC
>TRBV6-5|16|many|-|TRBJ2-5
CASSRTNYWDQETQYF
TGTGCCAGCAGTCGGACCAACTACTGGGACCAAGAGACCCAGTACTTC
>TRBV28|11|many|-|TRBJ1-2
CASSLFQGYTF
TGTGCCAGCAGTTTATTTCAGGGGTACACCTTC
>TRBV11-2|16|-|TRBD2|TRBJ2-7
CASSAGLVGSSYEQYF
TGTGCCAGCAGCGCGGGACTAGTGGGCAGCTCCTACGAGCAGTACTTC
>TRBV29-1|13|many|-|TRBJ2-7
CSASGTGAYEQYF
TGCAGCGCCTCCGGGACGGGAGCCTACGAGCAGTACTTC
>TRBV6-1|13|-|-|TRBJ2-7
CASRTQAPYEQYF
TGTGCCAGCAGGACGCAGGCCCCCTACGAGCAGTACTTC
>TRBV11-2|15|few|TRBD2|TRBJ2-7
CASSSGLAGGNEQYF
TGTGCCAGCAGTTCCGGACTAGCGGGAGGTAACGAGCAGTACTTC
>TRBV20-1|15|many|TRBD2|TRBJ2-2
CSATSGIRDTGELFF
TGCAGTGCGACTAGCGGGATAAGGGACACCGGGGAGCTGTTTTTT
>TRBV28|14|many|-|TRBJ2-7
CASSLKRGTYEQYF
TGTGCCAGCAGTTTGAAAAGGGGAACCTACGAGCAGTACTTC
>TRBV6-5|14|many|TRBD1|TRBJ2-7
CASSNWDSSYEQYF
TGTGCCAGCAGTAATTGGGACAGCTCCTACGAGCAGTACTTC
>TRBV20-1|13|many|TRBD1|TRBJ2-7
CSASSDRFGEQYF
TGCAGTGCTAGTTCGGACAGGTTTGGCGAGCAGTACTTC
>TRBV28|17|-|-|TRBJ2-6
CASSLVPAGSGANVLTF
TGTGCCAGCAGTTTGGTTCCGGCCGGCTCTGGGGCCAACGTCCTGACTTTC
>TRBV12-3/TRBV12-4|12|many|-|TRBJ1-2
CASSPPPYGYTF
TGTGCCAGCAGTCCCCCCCCGTATGGCTACACCTTC
>TRBV28|14|many|TRBD2|TRBJ2-6
CASKSGAGANVLTF
TGTGCCAGCAAGAGCGGGGCTGGGGCCAACGTCCTGACTTTC
>TRBV6-1|13|-|-|TRBJ1-1
CASIGPGGTEAFF
TGTGCCAGCATAGGACCGGGCGGCACTGAAGCTTTCTTT
>TRBV14|16|many|-|TRBJ2-5
CASSQEVGEGQETQYF
TGTGCCAGCAGCCAAGAAGTGGGAGAGGGACAAGAGACCCAGTACTTC
>TRBV20-1|15|many|TRBD2|TRBJ2-7
CSARGIAGGYDEQYF
TGCAGTGCTAGAGGGATAGCGGGAGGTTATGACGAGCAGTACTTC
>TRBV20-1|16|many|-|TRBJ1-1
CSARDVRGIWGTEAFF
TGCAGTGCTAGAGACGTCCGCGGGATTTGGGGCACTGAAGCTTTCTTT
>TRBV20-1|14|many|-|TRBJ2-5
CSARIPTSLETQYF
TGCAGTGCTCGCATCCCGACTAGTCTGGAGACCCAGTACTTC
>TRBV5-6|13|-|-|TRBJ2-5
CASKPGSKETQYF
TGTGCCAGCAAACCCGGCAGCAAAGAGACCCAGTACTTC
>TRBV6-1|15|-|-|TRBJ1-5
CASSDGVSGNQPQHF
TGTGCCAGCTCAGATGGGGTGTCGGGCAATCAGCCCCAGCATTTT
>TRBV10-3|15|many|TRBD2|TRBJ2-5
CVISEGSGRAGTQYF
TGTGTCATCAGTGAGGGAAGCGGGAGGGCCGGTACCCAGTACTTC